The clone carrying this T cell receptor (beta chain) was detected ten times or more. TCRdb independently ran MiXCR on the 5' RACE reads; one entry per CDR3 protein. The table shows 15,000 to 20,000 distinct CDR3 sequences, with 2% to 3% occurring only once. This record belongs to a study of neurological immune-mediated disorders. This CDR3 is 11 amino acids long. With 5 bases removed from V and 5 bases from J, the gap between germline ends came to 6 bases. CDR1 and CDR2 from the germline V gene are SGHDN and FVKESK. The sample consisted of PBMCs. The clonotype was recovered from a woman aged 18-29 years with multiple sclerosis. The chain has TRBV14 and TRBJ2-5; D not certain. The CDR3 coding sequence is TGTGCCAGCAGCTCTGGCGAGACCCAGTACTTC. This encodes CASSSGETQYF.